This T cell receptor (beta chain) was documented in a study of shared clonotypes between healthy human individuals. Study information: Each donor's CD4 naive and CD4 memory cells filled three plates apiece, CD8 naive two, and CD8 memory one. Study-wide results and caveats: Investigators expected sequencing depth to affect clonotype sharing among donors.

CD45RO-negative CD8 cells positively selected for CCR7 made up the naive population, which excluded terminally differentiated effector memory CD45RA+ cells. It was at deep level that the assay was run. Assay: immunoSEQ multiplex PCR; the TCRdb copy retains only in-frame clones and omits some. Of 1.5 million to 2.5 million clones in the sample, around 96% were seen once. With regard to this clone: Its antigen is still unknown.

The clonotype comes from a man aged 18 to 30 in good health. Sequenced input: naive CD8+ T cells sorted from blood.

CDR3 residues: CASSLRVGYYEQYF. The CDR3 DNA reads TGCGCCAGCAGCTTGCGCGTAGGGTACTACGAGCAGTACTTC. V and J are TRBV5-1 and TRBJ2-7, with D unresolved. V gave up 1 base and J gave up 3 bases, with 11 bases separating them. The CDR3 runs to 14 residues. Germline V CDR1 and CDR2: SGHRS, YFSETQ.